A selection of T cell receptor beta chains follows, all from one sample in a study of T-cell reconstitution after alpha-beta-depleted transplantation in children. TCRdb re-called the PCR reads with MiXCR, one entry per CDR3 protein. The repertoire holds 800,000 to 1,000,000 distinct CDR3 sequences, with less than 30% as singletons. Specimen: PBMCs, mostly from graft donor cells, collected 360 days after TCRalphabeta/CD19-depleted stem cell transplant. These receptors were collected from a boy in the first two years of life who had a stem cell transplant for SCID, so the T cells may come from the graft donor. Each CDR3 is given with its conserved first and last residue. Fields, in order: V gene, clone size, D gene, J gene, CDR3 protein, CDR3 DNA. The D gene is left open where the match is weak. Clone sizes are given selectively: once, few, many, or a class where the clone is expanded.

TRBV12-3/TRBV12-4	-	TRBD1	TRBJ2-7	CASHRGPRYEQYF	TGTGCCAGCCACAGGGGGCCACGCTACGAGCAGTACTTC
TRBV29-1	once	-	TRBJ2-6	CSVEIASAVPSGANVLTF	TGCAGCGTTGAAATAGCTTCGGCTGTTCCCTCTGGGGCCAACGTCCTGACTTTC
TRBV10-2	-	-	TRBJ1-1	CASSEPRAWDTEAFF	TGCGCCAGCAGTGAGCCTCGGGCCTGGGACACTGAAGCTTTCTTT
TRBV5-1	-	-	TRBJ1-6	CASSLEIGSPLHF	TGCGCCAGCAGCTTGGAAATAGGTTCACCCCTCCACTTT
TRBV11-1	-	-	TRBJ2-1	CASSLAPTPTPVQVSFEQFF	TGTGCCAGCAGCTTAGCGCCGACTCCAACCCCGGTGCAGGTGTCGTTTGAGCAGTTCTTC
TRBV25-1	few	-	TRBJ1-1	CASSERWGGAFF	TGTGCCAGCAGTGAACGGTGGGGGGGAGCTTTCTTT
TRBV12-3/TRBV12-4	-	-	TRBJ2-7	CASSLAYLQGSYEQYF	TGTGCCAGCAGTTTAGCCTACTTACAGGGAAGCTACGAGCAGTACTTC
TRBV11-3	-	TRBD1	TRBJ2-7	CASSDETVQGKKYF	TGTGCCAGCAGCGATGAGACCGTACAGGGGAAGAAGTACTTC
TRBV15	few	-	TRBJ2-1	CATSWGDPRQGSGEQFF	TGTGCCACCAGCTGGGGGGACCCTAGACAGGGATCAGGTGAGCAGTTCTTC
TRBV20-1	-	-	TRBJ1-1	CSAREYRNRVTEAFF	TGCAGTGCTAGAGAATATAGAAACAGGGTTACTGAAGCTTTCTTT
TRBV7-9	few	TRBD1	TRBJ2-2	CASSFTGGNGGELFF	TGTGCCAGCAGCTTCACAGGGGGCAATGGCGGGGAGCTGTTTTTT
TRBV18	-	-	TRBJ1-3	CASSPTTEPVRNTIYF	TGTGCCAGCTCACCAACGACAGAACCCGTAAGAAACACCATATATTTT
TRBV29-1	few	-	TRBJ2-3	CSVARPLTDTQYF	TGCAGCGTGGCCAGGCCCCTCACAGATACGCAGTATTTT
TRBV5-6	-	-	TRBJ2-5	CASSLVGGRRETQYF	TGTGCCAGCAGCTTGGTGGGGGGGCGCAGGGAGACCCAGTACTTC
TRBV20-1	-	-	TRBJ2-1	CSARDPDRGRYNEQFF	TGCAGTGCTAGAGATCCGGACCGAGGCCGATACAATGAGCAGTTCTTC
TRBV5-1	few	-	TRBJ1-2	CASSLGEDLSRYTF	TGCGCCAGCAGCTTGGGTGAGGACCTCTCTCGCTACACCTTC
TRBV12-3/TRBV12-4	-	-	TRBJ2-5	CASSLVEDKTQYF	TGTGCCAGCAGTTTGGTGGAGGACAAGACCCAGTACTTC